This TCR beta chain originates from a study of Ad26.COV2.S vaccination and SARS-CoV-2 variants. The method was immunoSEQ multiplex PCR; TCRdb's version includes in-frame clones alone and lacks a portion of them. In the table there are 300,000 to 450,000 clones, about 91% of which are singletons. This clone was observed once. Its antigen is unknown. The study, taken as a whole, reports: It was reported that spike-specific CD8+ and CD4+ T cell responses were substantially broad after vaccination. With respect to non-spike TCR breadth, vaccine and placebo recipients were similar. Vaccinees showed greater spike-specific TCR breadth than placebo recipients. There was a possibility that the TCR breadth and depth analyses underestimated total T cell responses.

This CDR3 is 15 amino acids long. Trimming took 0 bases from V and 3 from J; bases not matched to a gene: 6. The germline CDR1 and CDR2 sequences are SGDLS and YYNGEE. The receptor was derived from a human donor who had recovered from COVID-19. The chain carries TRBV9 and TRBJ2-7, with 7 bases identical to TRBD1. The source was peripheral blood, collected after recovery from COVID-19. This chain's CDR3 is CASSVGDSSHYEQYF. The CDR3 DNA sequence: TGTGCCAGCAGCGTAGGGGACAGTTCCCACTACGAGCAGTACTTC.